This TCR beta chain was captured in a study of control samples from healthy donors and cancer patients. TCRdb's table, derived via immunoSEQ multiplex PCR, lists solely in-frame clones and lacks some. The data contain about 150,000 clones, about 91% of them singletons. CDR1 is SGHTA, CDR2 FQGTGA, per germline. Trimming shortened V by 2 bases and J by 3 bases, and 10 bases separated the two germline ends. This CDR3 has 15 residues. The sequence came from a man aged 25 to 40 in good health. The chain is built from TRBV7-3 and TRBJ2-2; no reliable D call. What was sequenced was blood. The CDR3 DNA is TGTGCCAGCAGCTTAGCGGCTAGGGACACCGGGGAGCTGTTTTTT. This codes for CASSLAARDTGELFF.